Listed below are T cell receptor beta chains from one sample, sequenced in a study of blood T cell repertoires in COVID-19. Sequencing was performed with immunoSEQ multiplex PCR; in TCRdb, only in-frame clones are kept and a portion is missing. This sample has 200,000 to 300,000 clones, with around four fifths found just once. The specimen was peripheral blood. Receptors originate from a woman in her fifties or sixties with active or convalescent COVID-19. Each CDR3 is given with its conserved first and last residue. The order of the fields is clone size, D gene, J gene, V gene, CDR3 DNA, CDR3 protein. A D gene is named only where the DNA matches it firmly. Clone sizes are given selectively: once, few, many, or a class where the clone is expanded.

size: -; D: -; J: TRBJ1-5; V: TRBV28; DNA: TGTGCCAGCAGCAAGAACAGGGACCCTATTCAGCCCCAGCATTTT; CDR3: CASSKNRDPIQPQHF
size: -; D: TRBD1; J: TRBJ2-2; V: TRBV24-1; DNA: TGTGCCACCAGTGATGGGACAGGCGCGAACACCGGGGAGCTGTTTTTT; CDR3: CATSDGTGANTGELFF
size: -; D: TRBD1; J: TRBJ1-4; V: TRBV5-1; DNA: TGCGCCAGCAGCTTGTGGGGGACAGGGTCTGAGAATGAAAAACTGTTTTTT; CDR3: CASSLWGTGSENEKLFF
size: -; D: TRBD1; J: TRBJ1-2; V: TRBV7-2; DNA: TGTGCCAGCAGCCTGCGGGACAGGGAATCTGGCTACACCTTC; CDR3: CASSLRDRESGYTF
size: -; D: -; J: TRBJ2-1; V: TRBV11-2; DNA: TGTGCCAGCAAACGGGACTCCTACAATGAGCAGTTCTTC; CDR3: CASKRDSYNEQFF
size: -; D: -; J: TRBJ2-1; V: TRBV5-6; DNA: TGTGCCAGCAGCCGACAGGTCCATGAGCAGTTCTTC; CDR3: CASSRQVHEQFF
size: once; D: -; J: TRBJ2-7; V: TRBV6-1; DNA: TGTGCCAGCAGTGAAGATGTGGGCCCTTACTACGAGCAGTACTTC; CDR3: CASSEDVGPYYEQYF
size: -; D: -; J: TRBJ1-5; V: TRBV3-1/TRBV3-2; DNA: TGTGCCAGCAGCCAAGGAGGGGGACACCAGCCCCAGCATTTT; CDR3: CASSQGGGHQPQHF
size: -; D: TRBD2; J: TRBJ2-5; V: TRBV11-2; DNA: TGTGCCAGCAGCCGGCGGGAGTACCAAGAGACCCAGTACTTC; CDR3: CASSRREYQETQYF
size: -; D: TRBD2; J: TRBJ2-2; V: TRBV4-1; DNA: TGCGCCAGCAGCCAGACTAGCGGGGGCCTCGCGAACACCGGGGAGCTGTTTTTT; CDR3: CASSQTSGGLANTGELFF
size: once; D: -; J: TRBJ2-7; V: TRBV5-1; DNA: TGCGCCAGCACCCCGAGGCAGGGGACCTACGAGCAGTACTTC; CDR3: CASTPRQGTYEQYF
size: -; D: -; J: TRBJ2-3; V: TRBV10-3; DNA: TGTGCCATCAGTAGCGGCATCACAGATACGCAGTATTTT; CDR3: CAISSGITDTQYF
size: -; D: -; J: TRBJ2-3; V: TRBV18; DNA: TGTGCCAGCTCACCCAGGGGGGCGACCCCAGATACGCAGTATTTT; CDR3: CASSPRGATPDTQYF
size: -; D: TRBD1; J: TRBJ1-1; V: TRBV2; DNA: TGTGCCAGCAGTGGGAGACAGGGCGGGACTGAAGCTTTCTTT; CDR3: CASSGRQGGTEAFF
size: -; D: TRBD1; J: TRBJ1-2; V: TRBV5-1; DNA: TGCGCCAGCTCCCCTACGGGACAGGGGTATGGCTACACCTTC; CDR3: CASSPTGQGYGYTF
size: -; D: -; J: TRBJ2-5; V: TRBV5-1; DNA: TGCGCCAGCAGCTTTAAGCAGACCCAGTACTTC; CDR3: CASSFKQTQYF
size: -; D: -; J: TRBJ1-2; V: TRBV7-9; DNA: TGTGCCAGCAGCTTAGCACAACGGGAGAGCTATGGCTACACCTTC; CDR3: CASSLAQRESYGYTF
size: -; D: TRBD1; J: TRBJ2-3; V: TRBV3-1/TRBV3-2; DNA: TGTGCCAGCAGCCACAATTGGGGACAGGGCACAGATACGCAGTATTTT; CDR3: CASSHNWGQGTDTQYF
size: -; D: -; J: TRBJ2-1; V: TRBV21-1; DNA: TGTGCCAGCAGCAACCACAGGGGCCCCTACAATGAGCAGTTCTTC; CDR3: CASSNHRGPYNEQFF
size: -; D: TRBD2; J: TRBJ2-5; V: TRBV2; DNA: TGTGCCAGCAGTGAAGAAATAGCGGGGGGTCGAGAGACCCAGTACTTC; CDR3: CASSEEIAGGRETQYF